Below, 10 T cell receptor beta chains from the same sample are listed, as sequenced in a study of cytomegalovirus exposure and HLA in healthy donors. In the PCR, 60 Vbeta and 13 Jbeta primers were used. Generated by immunoSEQ multiplex PCR, the TCRdb table keeps only in-frame clones and is missing some. This sample has under 200,000 clones; around 79% occur once, and the top ten carry roughly 2%. Sequencing used PBMCs. These receptors came from a man in his forties in good health and CMV-seronegative.

The sample holds a few counts of this clone. This rearrangement joins TRBV6-1 to TRBJ1-2, with 9 bases fitting TRBD1. Germline V gene data show CDR1 as MNHNS and CDR2 as SASEGT. This CDR3 spans 14 amino acids. The trim removed 3 bases at V and 5 bases at J, leaving 4 bases unmatched. Here the CDR3 DNA reads TGTGCCAGCAGTGATCCACAGGGGGCTTATGGCTACACCTTC. It is translated as CASSDPQGAYGYTF.

The rearrangement joins TRBV15 to TRBJ1-5, with 8 bases aligning to TRBD1. This CDR3 region has 14 residues. Germline V gene lookup returns CDR1 LNHNV and CDR2 YYDKDF (reference sequence). V was pared by 9 bases and J by 2 bases, with 6 bases of the junction left unmatched. CDR3 residues: CATAEQGGNQPQHF. CDR3 in DNA: TGTGCCACTGCCGAACAGGGGGGCAATCAGCCCCAGCATTTT.

V is TRBV6-5 and J is TRBJ1-2, with 9 bases matching TRBD1. Germline CDR1 and CDR2: MNHEY and SVGAGI. This CDR3 has 11 residues. V was pared by 4 bases and J by 12 bases, with 3 bases of the junction left unmatched. This chain's CDR3 is CASSWGQGHTF. Written as DNA, the CDR3 is TGTGCCAGCAGTTGGGGACAGGGACACACCTTC.

To note about this clone: The germline gene is not matched at one end of the junction; a read error may be the cause. The chain joins TRBV10-3 to TRBJ2-4; TRBD1 matches 7 bases. Germline assignment: CDR1 ENHRY and CDR2 SYGVKD. The length of the CDR3 is 15 residues. The CDR3 sequence is CAISTGAGAKNSQYF. CDR3 nucleotide sequence: TGTGCCATCAGTACAGGGGCCGGAGCCAAAAACAGTCAGTACTTC.

The chain carries TRBV7-2 and TRBJ2-3; 15 bases map to TRBD2. The trim removed 1 base at V and 12 bases at J, leaving 5 bases unmatched. This CDR3 contains 15 residues. Germline CDR1 SGHTA, CDR2 FQGNSA. Written as DNA, the CDR3 is TGTGCCAGCAGCTTAGAGGGACTAGCGGGAGGCCGTCAGTATTTT. Translated, it gives CASSLEGLAGGRQYF.

In the case of this clone: One junction end does not reproduce the germline sequence, and a read error may be involved. The rearrangement links TRBV28 to TRBJ2-6, with D possibly being TRBD1 (5 bases). The length of the CDR3 is 15 residues. CDR1 is MDHEN and CDR2 is SYDVKM in the germline V gene. CDR3 protein: CASSLTVSGANGLTF. CDR3 nucleotide sequence: TGTGCCAGCAGTTTGACGGTCTCTGGGGCCAACGGCCTGACTTTC.

This clone was seen more than once but under ten times. V and J are TRBV5-1 and TRBJ2-6; possibly TRBD1 for D (6 bases). Per germline, CDR1 SGHRS and CDR2 YFSETQ. There are 16 residues in the CDR3. V lost 0 bases and J 4 bases, leaving 11 bases between the germline ends. Here the CDR3 reads CASSLVQGRGANVLTF. The CDR3 bases are TGCGCCAGCAGCTTGGTTCAGGGGCGAGGGGCCAACGTCCTGACTTTC.

As to this clone: The junction departs from germline at one end; a sequencing error may be responsible. V is TRBV7-9 and J is TRBJ2-7; 9 nucleotides match TRBD1. The CDR3 consists of 15 residues. Germline loops: CDR1 SEHNR, CDR2 FQNEAQ (reference sequence). Written as DNA, the CDR3 is TGTGCCGGCAGCTCCGGGACAGGGCGAGCCTACGAGCAGTACTTC. Translation: CAGSSGTGRAYEQYF.

The chain combines TRBV28 with TRBJ2-7; the match to TRBD1 covers 12 bases. The CDR3 has 14 residues. Germline V CDR1 and CDR2: MDHEN, SYDVKM. Unmatched junction bases numbered 6, after V lost 5 bases and J lost 7 bases. The CDR3 here is CASSAPGQGAEQYF. The CDR3 bases are TGTGCCAGCAGTGCCCCGGGACAGGGGGCAGAGCAGTACTTC.

This chain connects TRBV9 to TRBJ2-5; D is possibly TRBD2 (6 bases). This CDR3 spans 16 amino acids. CDR1 is SGDLS, CDR2 YYNGEE, per germline. Trimming pared 6 bases from V and 2 bases from J, leaving 20 bases between. The CDR3 sequence is CASTRGVAASQETQYF. The CDR3 DNA sequence: TGTGCCAGCACCCGCGGGGTAGCGGCCTCTCAAGAGACCCAGTACTTC. Full variable domain (missing parts from reference TRBV9 and TRBJ2-5): DSGVTQTPKHLITATGQRVTLRCSPRSGDLSVYWYQQSLDQGLQFLIQYYNGEERAKGNILERFSAQQFPDLHSELNLSSLELGDSALYFCASTRGVAASQETQYFGPGTRLLVL.